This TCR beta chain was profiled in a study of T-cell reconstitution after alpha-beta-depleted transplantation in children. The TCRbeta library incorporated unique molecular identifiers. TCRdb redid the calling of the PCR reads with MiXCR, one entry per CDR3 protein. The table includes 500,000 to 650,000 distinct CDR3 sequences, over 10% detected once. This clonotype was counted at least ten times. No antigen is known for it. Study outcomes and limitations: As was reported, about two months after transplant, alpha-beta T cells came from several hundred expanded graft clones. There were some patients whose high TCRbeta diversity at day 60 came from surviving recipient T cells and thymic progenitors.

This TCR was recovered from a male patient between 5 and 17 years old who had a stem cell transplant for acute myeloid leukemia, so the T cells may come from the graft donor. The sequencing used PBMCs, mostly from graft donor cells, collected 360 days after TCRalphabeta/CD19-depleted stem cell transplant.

This CDR3 is CASSYPPGGSYNEQFF. CDR3 sequence (DNA): TGTGCCAGCAGTTACCCGCCAGGGGGATCCTACAATGAGCAGTTCTTC. The chain joins TRBV6-5 to TRBJ2-1, with 7 nucleotides matching TRBD1. CDR1 MNHEY and CDR2 SVGAGI come from the germline V gene. The CDR3 runs to 16 residues. Trimming removed 2 bases from V and 1 base from J; junction bases left unmatched: 5.